Shown below are 3 T cell receptor beta chains from a single sample sequenced in a study of blood T cell repertoires in COVID-19. Clones were sequenced by immunoSEQ multiplex PCR, and TCRdb holds only the in-frame ones, with some missing. The sample consists of about 380,000 clones, roughly four fifths of them appearing once. Specimen: peripheral blood. All receptors come from a human donor with acute or convalescent COVID-19. The donor label of this sample is uncertain.

A single count supports this clone. The chain employs TRBV6-5 and TRBJ2-6, with a possible D match to TRBD1 (5 bases). The germline V gene encodes CDR1 MNHEY and CDR2 SVGAGI. CDR3 length: 15 amino acids. V was shortened by 6 bases and J by 2 bases, with 11 bases between the two germline ends. The CDR3 DNA follows: TGTGCCAGCAGGGACGGACAACCTGGGGCCAACGTCCTGACTTTC. This sequence encodes CASRDGQPGANVLTF.

A single count supports this clone. This chain links TRBV7-6 with TRBJ2-7; 7 nucleotides match TRBD1. CDR3 size: 15 residues. Germline CDR1 reads SGHVS; CDR2 reads FNYEAQ. J gave up 0 bases and V 7 bases, and 9 bases lay outside the gene matches. CDR3: CASTPTRDSSYEQYF. The CDR3 DNA follows: TGTGCCAGCACCCCTACCCGGGACAGCTCCTACGAGCAGTACTTC.

The chain uses TRBV24-1 and TRBJ2-5; D is undetermined. V lost 3 bases, J lost 5 bases, and 9 bases lay in between. The CDR3 sequence is 13 residues long. Germline V gene sequence: CDR1 KGHDR, CDR2 SFDVKD. For the CDR3, the DNA is TGTGCCACCAGTGATGGGCCCCTGGAGACCCAGTACTTC. It translates to CATSDGPLETQYF.